The text below deals with one TCR beta chain. Stated time point: cycle 4 day 1 (C4D1), after around six weeks of nivolumab. Brentuximab vedotin exposure varied, and every patient relapsed after autologous stem cell transplantation. PBMCs, once thawed, yielded CD8+ T cells isolated by magnetic negative selection. Sequencing used immunoSEQ multiplex PCR; TCRdb keeps in-frame clones, though not all of them. This sample yields under 1,000 clones, of which approximately 75% are seen a single time; approximately 48% belongs to the top ten. These data are taken from a study of PD-1 blockade in classical Hodgkin lymphoma. The ends lost 5 bases at V and 5 bases at J; junction bases unmatched: 5. This CDR3 contains 14 residues. Germline CDR1 reads MGHRA; CDR2 reads YSYEKL.

The chain employs TRBV4-1 and TRBJ1-1, with 10 bases identical to TRBD1. This clonotype was obtained from a human donor with classical Hodgkin lymphoma. The sample here was CD8+ T cells from blood, taken before the fourth cycle of nivolumab. The CDR3, as DNA: TGCGCCAGCAGCTTCGGACAGGGGGATACTGAAGCTTTCTTT. It is translated as CASSFGQGDTEAFF.